This T cell receptor (beta chain) was sequenced during a study of cytomegalovirus exposure and HLA in healthy donors. This CDR3 region has 17 residues. The germline V and J ends were trimmed by 1 base and 0 bases, with 15 bases remaining between them. The germline V gene has CDR1 SGHTS and CDR2 YDEGEE. With 60 Vbeta and 13 Jbeta primers, the PCR was carried out. Here immunoSEQ multiplex PCR was the method, and the copy in TCRdb shows in-frame clones only, minus some. The table shows 130,000 to 150,000 clones, with about 78% occurring only once. This chain links TRBV5-8 with TRBJ2-3; no reliable D call. The sample taken for sequencing was PBMCs. The clonotype comes from a man younger than 35 in good health and CMV-seronegative. The CDR3 region is CASSLKLLVISTDTQYF. The CDR3, as DNA: TGTGCCAGCAGCTTGAAGCTGCTAGTTATAAGCACAGATACGCAGTATTTT.